The following is a TCR beta chain sequence with its context. Its target is not known. This CDR3 contains 14 residues. CDR1 and CDR2 (germline): SGHAT, FQNNGV. V lost 6 bases and J lost 6, with 14 bases in between. Time point in this sample: new active TB diagnosis, blood taken before or within 7 days of starting treatment. Assay: immunoSEQ multiplex PCR; the TCRdb copy retains only in-frame clones and omits some. Among 30,000 or so clones listed, around 92% were seen once. This sample was included in a study of T cells in tuberculosis. Study-level information: This South African cohort compared adolescents with or without latent tuberculosis against adults with active tuberculosis. Findings and limits, study-wide: Active tuberculosis cases were adults; controls were adolescents.

This rearrangement joins TRBV11-2 to TRBJ1-4, with a tentative D call TRBD1 (6 bases). The TCR originated in an adult with tuberculosis. Some clones in this sample may be carry-over from other donors' samples. This specimen consisted of PBMCs, obtained at tuberculosis diagnosis. In DNA form, the CDR3 reads TGTGCCAGCAGTTCCAGGGGAATGGATGAAAAACTGTTTTTT. Amino acids: CASSSRGMDEKLFF.